Below, 27 T cell receptor beta chains from the same sample are listed, as sequenced in a study of blood T cells in healthy people across ages. Alongside a J-beta primer mix, a sample-barcoded 5' primer served in a second PCR lasting about 6 to 11 cycles. In TCRdb, the 5' RACE reads were re-called with MiXCR into one record per CDR3 protein. The top ten clones hold more than 7.5% of a sample with fewer than 800,000 distinct CDR3 sequences, approximately 25% of them seen once. The same sample was also used in a study of T cells of mothers and their children.

The sample comprised blood. The source of these receptors is a boy under 18 in good health.

The CDR3, as DNA: TGTGCCAGCCTGGCCCTCGGTTTTCCCGGGGAGCTGTTTTTT. Translating it yields CASLALGFPGELFF. The V call is TRBV28, the J call TRBJ2-2; D remains unclear. Germline values: CDR1 MDHEN, CDR2 SYDVKM. CDR3 size: 14 residues. V lost 8 bases to trimming and J lost 6 bases, with 16 bases between them.

The gene calls are TRBV29-1 and TRBJ2-5; D call uncertain. Matching the DNA end better, TRBJ2-7 makes the J call doubtful. There are 10 residues in the CDR3. Germline V gene lookup returns CDR1 SQVTM and CDR2 ANQGSEA. CDR3 sequence: CSPTHHEQYF. CDR3 nucleotides: TGCAGCCCCACCCATCACGAGCAGTACTTC.

This clonotype came up a few times. The chain has TRBV7-2 and TRBJ2-4; no clear D gene. The germline V gene has CDR1 SGHTA and CDR2 FQGNSA. V lost 5 bases and J 0 bases, leaving 17 bases between the germline ends. The CDR3 totals 17 residues. The CDR3 nucleotides read TGTGCCAGCAGCCAGCTTGGCGAGCTACTAGCCAAAAACATTCAGTACTTC. This codes for CASSQLGELLAKNIQYF.

The chain joins TRBV7-3 to TRBJ2-3, with D possibly matching TRBD1 (5 bases). Trimming took 4 bases from V and 4 from J, leaving 12 bases between them. Germline assignment: CDR1 SGHTA and CDR2 FQGTGA. The CDR3 spans 14 residues. CDR3 sequence: CASSSYVGADTQYF. CDR3 in DNA: TGTGCCAGCAGCTCATATGTAGGGGCAGATACGCAGTATTTT.

The rearrangement joins TRBV5-1 to TRBJ2-3; D is possibly TRBD2 (6 bases). CDR1 SGHRS and CDR2 YFSETQ come from the germline V gene. The CDR3 totals 18 residues. V lost 4 bases, J lost 2 bases, and 23 bases lay in between. CDR3 DNA: TGCGCCAGCAGCCCGGGACTTCAACCGCTCGACATCACAGATACGCAGTATTTT. This gives the protein CASSPGLQPLDITDTQYF. Full variable domain (outside the CDR3, taken from reference TRBV5-1 and TRBJ2-3): KAGVTQTPRYLIKTRGQQVTLSCSPISGHRSVSWYQQTPGQGLQFLFEYFSETQRNKGNFPGRFSGRQFSNSRSEMNVSTLELGDSALYLCASSPGLQPLDITDTQYFGPGTRLTVL.

This clonotype showed up just a few times. The chain carries TRBV7-3 and TRBJ1-6; weak D call: TRBD1 (5 bases). CDR3 length: 14 residues. The V end lost 2 bases, the J end lost 7 bases, and 9 bases lay between the germline ends. CDR1 is SGHTA and CDR2 is FQGTGA in the germline V gene. In DNA form, the CDR3 reads TGTGCCAGCAGCTTACAGGGTGAAAATTCACCCCTCCACTTT. Its translation: CASSLQGENSPLHF.

This clonotype has more than one count but fewer than ten. J is TRBJ1-1 and V is TRBV7-9; D may be TRBD1 (6 bases). CDR3 length: 16 residues. The V gene lost 5 bases and the J gene lost 1 base, with 17 bases spanning the gap. The germline gives CDR1 SEHNR, CDR2 FQNEAQ (reference sequence). In DNA, the CDR3 is TGTGCCAGCAGCCCTTTTAGGGGGGCGGCGAACACTGAAGCTTTCTTT. As protein: CASSPFRGAANTEAFF.

The gene calls are TRBV6-4 and TRBJ2-3; no firm D call. Trimming removed 3 bases at V and 3 bases at J, with 13 bases between. Germline V lookup: CDR1 MRHNA, CDR2 SNTAGT. The CDR3 totals 15 residues. CDR3 protein: CASSERADQTDTQYF. CDR3 DNA: TGTGCCAGCAGTGAGAGAGCCGACCAGACAGATACGCAGTATTTT.

The chain recombines TRBV6-6 with TRBJ1-3; D is unresolved. The V end lost 5 bases, the J end lost 3 bases, and 14 bases lay between the germline ends. The CDR3 spans 15 residues. Germline V gene sequence: CDR1 MNHNY, CDR2 SVGAGI (reference sequence). CDR3: CASSVAGSRGNTIYF. The CDR3 bases are TGTGCCAGCAGTGTAGCCGGGTCCCGTGGAAACACCATATATTTT.

This clonotype has just a few counts. The gene calls are TRBV5-1 and TRBJ2-5; TRBD2 aligns across 15 bases. V was pared by 4 bases and J by 5 bases, with 9 bases of the junction left unmatched. The germline V gene encodes CDR1 SGHRS and CDR2 YFSETQ. The CDR3 is 17 amino acids. Written as DNA, the CDR3 is TGCGCCAGCAGCCCGGGACTAGCGGGAGGAGGGTCTGAGACCCAGTACTTC. Amino acids: CASSPGLAGGGSETQYF.

CDR3 sequence: CSASRPRQGYTEAFF. As DNA, the CDR3 is TGCAGTGCTAGTCGCCCGCGCCAGGGGTACACTGAAGCTTTCTTT. The J gene is TRBJ1-1, the V gene TRBV20-1, with D possibly being TRBD1 (6 bases). CDR1 DFQATT and CDR2 SNEGSKA come from the germline V gene (reference sequence). V lost 3 bases and J 3 bases, leaving 17 bases between the germline ends. This CDR3 has 15 amino acids.

This clonotype was counted a few times. V gene TRBV13 combines with J gene TRBJ1-2; D is perhaps TRBD1 (6 bases). With 0 bases removed from V and 4 bases from J, the gap between germline ends came to 15 bases. From germline, CDR1 is PRHDT and CDR2 FYEKMQ (reference sequence). CDR3 length: 16 residues. CDR3 region: CASSLGVGGGGYGYTF. The DNA of the CDR3 is TGTGCCAGCAGCTTAGGCGTCGGAGGGGGAGGCTATGGCTACACCTTC.

The genes are TRBV29-1 and TRBJ2-2; no reliable D call. CDR1 is SQVTM and CDR2 is ANQGSEA in the germline V gene. The CDR3 length is 13 residues. Trimming removed 4 bases at V and 0 bases at J, with 6 bases between. The CDR3 is CSVAETNTGELFF. The CDR3 DNA is TGCAGCGTTGCAGAGACGAACACCGGGGAGCTGTTTTTT.

The V and J genes are TRBV6-5 and TRBJ2-3, with 7 nucleotides matching TRBD1. CDR1 is MNHEY and CDR2 is SVGAGI in the germline V gene. V dropped 2 bases and J dropped 2; count of bases not matched to a gene: 4. The CDR3 contains 15 residues. The CDR3 reads CASSYKGANTDTQYF. CDR3 coding DNA: TGTGCCAGCAGTTACAAGGGGGCGAACACAGATACGCAGTATTTT.

As DNA, the CDR3 is TGCGCCAGCAGCTTTGGGGGCGCTACCTACGAGCAGTACTTC. Its translation is CASSFGGATYEQYF. This chain links TRBV5-1 with TRBJ2-7; tentative D call: TRBD1 (6 bases). The germline CDR1 and CDR2 sequences are SGHRS and YFSETQ. There are 14 residues in the CDR3. The V and J ends lost 2 bases and 2 bases respectively, with 11 bases between them. The entire variable domain, with the rest obtained from reference TRBV5-1 and TRBJ2-7, is as follows: KAGVTQTPRYLIKTRGQQVTLSCSPISGHRSVSWYQQTPGQGLQFLFEYFSETQRNKGNFPGRFSGRQFSNSRSEMNVSTLELGDSALYLCASSFGGATYEQYFGPGTRLTVT.

This clonotype was observed a handful of times. The chain combines TRBV6-5 with TRBJ1-3; D might be TRBD1 (6 bases). The V end was cut by 6 bases, the J end by 7 bases, with 13 bases between. The CDR3 is made up of 13 amino acids. CDR1 is MNHEY and CDR2 is SVGAGI in the germline V gene. CDR3 sequence (DNA): TGTGCCAGCAGCCAAACAGGGAGGAACACCATATATTTT. The encoded protein is CASSQTGRNTIYF.

The chain carries TRBV4-3 and TRBJ2-2; a weak D match, TRBD1 (5 bases). CDR1 and CDR2 (germline): LGHNA, YSLEER. The CDR3 consists of 16 residues. With 0 bases removed from V and 4 bases from J, the gap between germline ends came to 12 bases. The CDR3 nucleotides read TGCGCCAGCAGCCAAGATCAGGGTTTTGGCACCGGGGAGCTGTTTTTT. It encodes CASSQDQGFGTGELFF.

This chain joins TRBV12-3 or TRBV12-4 and TRBJ2-5; D is perhaps TRBD2 (6 bases). The V end lost 8 bases, the J end lost 5 bases, and 18 bases lay between the germline ends. The CDR3 extends over 14 amino acids. CDR3 region: CASGTSAGKETQYF. DNA for the CDR3: TGTGCCAGCGGGACTTCTGCGGGCAAGGAGACCCAGTACTTC.

The chain uses TRBV5-1 and TRBJ2-7, with D maybe TRBD1 (6 bases). V was clipped by 6 bases and J by 3 bases, with 10 bases between them. The V gene's germline CDR1 is SGHRS and CDR2 YFSETQ. The CDR3 is 12 residues long. CDR3 in DNA: TGCGCCAGCACGGGACACGACTACGAGCAGTACTTC. This sequence encodes CASTGHDYEQYF.

This clonotype was observed a few times. The V gene is TRBV5-8, the J gene TRBJ1-1; D not certain. The CDR3 has 11 residues. V gave up 3 bases and J gave up 4 bases, with 4 bases separating them. Germline values: CDR1 SGHTS, CDR2 YDEGEE. As DNA, the CDR3 is TGTGCCAGCAGCTATTTCACTGAAGCTTTCTTT. Amino acid sequence: CASSYFTEAFF. Supplemented by reference TRBV5-8 and TRBJ1-1, the full variable domain reads EAGVTQSPTHLIKTRGQQATLRCSPISGHTSVYWYQQALGLGLQFLLWYDEGEERNRGNFPPRFSGRQFPNYSSELNVNALELEDSALYLCASSYFTEAFFGQGTRLTVV.

The chain links TRBV28 to TRBJ2-6; D ambiguous. From germline, CDR1 is MDHEN and CDR2 SYDVKM. Trimming pared 6 bases from V and 0 bases from J, leaving 12 bases between. The CDR3 is 16 amino acids. The CDR3 nucleotides are TGTGCCAGCAGAACTCGCAATCTCTCTGGGGCCAACGTCCTGACTTTC. Amino acid sequence: CASRTRNLSGANVLTF. Full variable domain (outside the CDR3, taken from reference TRBV28 and TRBJ2-6): DVKVTQSSRYLVKRTGEKVFLECVQDMDHENMFWYRQDPGLGLRLIYFSYDVKMKEKGDIPEGYSVSREKKERFSLILESASTNQTSMYLCASRTRNLSGANVLTFGAGSRLTVL.

This clonotype was observed a few times. This rearrangement joins TRBV5-1 to TRBJ1-2; tentative D call: TRBD1 (5 bases). Germline CDR1 SGHRS, CDR2 YFSETQ. Between the trimmed V and J ends, which lost 0 bases and 2 bases, there was a span of 14 bases. The CDR3 runs 16 residues. The CDR3 loop reads CASSLGWDFTNYGYTF. The CDR3 DNA reads TGCGCCAGCAGCTTGGGATGGGACTTCACCAACTATGGCTACACCTTC. The full variable domain, with the rest looked up from reference TRBV5-1 and TRBJ1-2, is KAGVTQTPRYLIKTRGQQVTLSCSPISGHRSVSWYQQTPGQGLQFLFEYFSETQRNKGNFPGRFSGRQFSNSRSEMNVSTLELGDSALYLCASSLGWDFTNYGYTFGSGTRLTVV.

The count of this clonotype is one. The V gene is TRBV2, the J gene TRBJ2-1; 13 bases are a match to TRBD2. Germline values: CDR1 SNHLY, CDR2 FYNNEI. CDR3 length: 19 amino acids. J was trimmed by 3 bases and V by 4 bases; bases with no gene match: 12. The DNA for the CDR3 is TGTGCCAGCAGTGTTATCGGGACTAGCGGGACCCTTGGCTACAATGAGCAGTTCTTC. Its protein is CASSVIGTSGTLGYNEQFF.

This clonotype appeared a few times. This chain links TRBV10-3 with TRBJ2-5; 9 bases align to TRBD2. Germline V gene data show CDR1 as ENHRY and CDR2 as SYGVKD. V gave up 10 bases and J gave up 5 bases; unmatched junction bases: 11. CDR3 length: 14 amino acids. CDR3: CATLSGRNLETQYF. CDR3 nucleotides: TGTGCCACCCTTAGCGGGAGAAACTTGGAGACCCAGTACTTC.

This clonotype was seen more than once but under ten times. This chain joins TRBV28 and TRBJ2-5, with 9 bases lining up with TRBD1. CDR3 length: 15 residues. CDR1 MDHEN and CDR2 SYDVKM come from the germline V gene. V lost 8 bases to trimming and J lost 3 bases; unmatched junction nucleotides: 10. The CDR3: CASGSLGQGKETQYF. Here the CDR3 DNA reads TGTGCCAGCGGAAGTTTAGGACAGGGGAAAGAGACCCAGTACTTC.

V usage is TRBV7-9 and J usage is TRBJ2-5, with a possible D match to TRBD2 (7 bases). The CDR3 extends over 14 amino acids. CDR1 SEHNR and CDR2 FQNEAQ come from the germline V gene (reference sequence). V lost 5 bases and J 5 bases, leaving 15 bases between the germline ends. The CDR3, as DNA: TGTGCCAGCAGCAGCCCGGGGGGCTGGGAGACCCAGTACTTC. Translating gives CASSSPGGWETQYF.

Only a few counts were recorded for this clonotype. The chain joins TRBV4-1 to TRBJ2-7; 7 bases line up with TRBD1. This CDR3 is 16 amino acids long. Germline V gene sequence: CDR1 MGHRA, CDR2 YSYEKL. V dropped 0 bases and J dropped 2; count of bases not matched to a gene: 7. CDR3 nucleotides: TGCGCCAGCAGCCAAGACCCTATAGGGGGCCCCTACGAGCAGTACTTC. It specifies CASSQDPIGGPYEQYF.